This entry describes one T cell receptor beta chain. The data derive from a study of T cell changes during pregnancy in multiple sclerosis. The CDR3 runs to 16 residues. From germline, CDR1 is MGHRA and CDR2 YSYEKL. Losses at the gene ends were 0 bases for V and 6 bases for J; bases not matched to a gene: 5. This table comes from immunoSEQ multiplex PCR, and its TCRdb copy is limited to in-frame clones, with some not included. The table has approximately 38,000 clones, 91% seen once. The chain combines TRBV4-1 with TRBJ2-1; 10 bases map to TRBD1. Material: CD8+ T cells from peripheral blood mononuclear cells, obtained in the second trimester of pregnancy. This clonotype was sampled from a female donor with multiple sclerosis, enrolled in a pregnancy study. The CDR3 DNA sequence: TGCGCCAGCAGCCAAGATACAAGGGACAGGGGCAATGAGCAGTTCTTC. Residues: CASSQDTRDRGNEQFF.